This T cell receptor (beta chain) was profiled in a study of shared clonotypes between healthy human individuals. Across the study: The study drew on a couple of women and a few men aged 18 to 49 as donors.

The V gene's germline CDR1 is SEHNR and CDR2 FQNEAQ (reference sequence). With 3 bases removed from V and 0 bases from J, the gap between germline ends came to 9 bases. The CDR3 contains 15 residues. Study-wide results and caveats: Some clonotypes were shared by all four sorted-subset donors, while others were not shared. The non-shared ones had lower generation probabilities than the shared ones. Genetic and exposure-history diversity was limited by the few donors.

Positively selected for CCR7, the CD45RO-negative cells used as naive CD8 cells excluded terminally differentiated effector memory CD45RA+ cells. The assay ran at deep level. Assay used: immunoSEQ multiplex PCR; TCRdb lists only in-frame clones, some missing. Of about 590,000 clones listed, roughly 95% are singletons. Remarks on this clone: The target antigen is unknown.

This receptor was identified in a young woman in good health. Sequencing was performed on naive CD8+ T cells sorted from blood. V is TRBV7-9 and J is TRBJ1-3; D remains unclear. The CDR3 coding sequence is TGTGCCAGCAGCTTGAGTCTAGACTCTGGAAACACCATATATTTT. Protein: CASSLSLDSGNTIYF.